A single sample is the source of the 21 T cell receptor beta chains below, sequenced in a study of T cells in Graves' hyperthyroidism and ophthalmopathy (dated by TCRdb to between 2019 and 2020). The library was generated by multiplex PCR. For sequencing, an Illumina HiSeq 2000 was employed. TCR beta CDR3 regions were amplified from RNA transcripts. The first round of RT-PCR for the TCR CDR3 was performed with the HTBI primer set and the Qiagen OneStep RT-PCR kit. Clones were called with MiXCR by TCRdb after fastp trimmed the public reads at Q25, and only in-frame beta chains were retained. All rows with the same CDR3 protein become a single entry with the most common DNA and genes. The sample table holds 500,000 or so distinct CDR3 sequences, of which 15% to 20% were seen once. Jointly, the top ten make up 15% to 20% of the sample. Material: blood. Receptor source: a woman younger than 35 with Graves' ophthalmopathy.

This clonotype was counted at least ten times. The gene calls are TRBV28 and TRBJ1-1; D ambiguous. V was clipped by 4 bases and J by 0 bases, with 3 bases between them. The CDR3 sequence is 12 residues long. Germline assignment: CDR1 MDHEN and CDR2 SYDVKM. The CDR3 loop is CASSSMNTEAFF. DNA for the CDR3: TGTGCCAGCAGTTCTATGAACACTGAAGCTTTCTTT.

The gene calls are TRBV3-1 and TRBJ2-1; 7 bases fit TRBD2. Unmatched junction bases numbered 12, after V lost 4 bases and J lost 9 bases. CDR3 length: 15 amino acids. The germline V gene encodes CDR1 LGHDT and CDR2 YNNKEL (reference sequence). CDR3 coding DNA: TGTGCCAGCAGCCCAACACGCGGGAGAGGGGTTGAGCAGTTCTTC. It translates to CASSPTRGRGVEQFF.

J is TRBJ2-3 and V is TRBV28, with 11 bases matching TRBD2. CDR1 is MDHEN and CDR2 is SYDVKM in the germline V gene. CDR3 size: 18 residues. V shed 8 bases, J shed 1 base, and the junction held 14 bases outside the gene matches. CDR3 loop: CASWPGLAGGWGTDTQYF. CDR3 nucleotides: TGTGCCAGCTGGCCGGGGCTAGCGGGAGGATGGGGCACAGATACGCAGTATTTT.

There are many counts of this clonotype. The chain employs TRBV5-1 and TRBJ2-3; D tentatively reads TRBD1 or TRBD2 (5 bases each). From germline, CDR1 is SGHRS and CDR2 YFSETQ. Deletions cut 0 bases from V and 0 bases from J, with 14 bases between. The CDR3 totals 17 residues. This CDR3 is CASSLVLRGASTDTQYF. DNA of the CDR3: TGCGCCAGCAGCTTGGTTCTAAGGGGAGCTAGCACAGATACGCAGTATTTT.

This clonotype was picked up many times. CDR3 coding DNA: TGTGCCACCAGCAGAGAAGGCAGTTGGCAGCCCCAGCATTTT. Translation gives CATSREGSWQPQHF. The rearrangement joins TRBV15 to TRBJ1-5; D remains ambiguous. CDR3 length: 14 residues. V was trimmed by 0 bases and J by 7 bases, leaving 10 bases between them. Germline CDR1 and CDR2: LNHNV and YYDKDF (reference sequence).

This clonotype was observed many times. This chain connects TRBV6-2 or TRBV6-3 to TRBJ1-2, with D maybe TRBD1 (5 bases). V was clipped by 4 bases and J by 7 bases, with 10 bases between them. The CDR3 contains 12 residues. Germline loops: CDR1 MNHEY, CDR2 SVGEGT. The CDR3 loop reads CASSSGTSGYTF. In nucleotides, the CDR3 is TGTGCCAGCAGTTCAGGGACTTCTGGCTACACCTTC.

The chain couples TRBV19 to TRBJ2-5; 15 positions agree with TRBD2. This CDR3 is built from 14 residues. Trimming at V came to 9 bases and at J to 5 bases, leaving 4 bases not matched to a gene. Germline V gene sequence: CDR1 LNHDA, CDR2 SQIVND (reference sequence). CDR3 sequence reads: CASQGLAGGETQYF. The CDR3 nucleotides read TGTGCCAGCCAAGGACTAGCGGGAGGGGAGACCCAGTACTTC.

This clonotype was counted many times. V and J are TRBV2 and TRBJ2-7; D may match TRBD1 or TRBD2 (5 bases each). The germline V and J ends were trimmed by 4 bases and 1 base, with 11 bases remaining between them. The CDR3 consists of 14 residues. Looked up from germline, CDR1 is SNHLY and CDR2 is FYNNEI. CDR3 DNA sequence: TGTGCCAGCAGTGGAGGGACGGCGTCCTACGAGCAGTACTTC. This encodes CASSGGTASYEQYF.

This clonotype was recorded a few times. The chain is built from TRBV19 and TRBJ2-3; 11 nucleotides line up with TRBD2. The V gene end was trimmed by 1 base and the J gene end by 4 bases; junction bases not matched to a gene: 7. CDR3 length equals 17 residues. Germline V CDR1 and CDR2: LNHDA, SQIVND (reference sequence). The CDR3 sequence is CASSIATTSGGADTQYF. CDR3 sequence (DNA): TGTGCCAGTAGTATAGCCACTACTAGCGGGGGCGCAGATACGCAGTATTTT.

This clonotype has only a few counts. This sequence joins TRBV10-3 and TRBJ1-4; 9 bases map to TRBD1. CDR1 ENHRY and CDR2 SYGVKD come from the germline V gene. J was trimmed by 4 bases and V by 9 bases; bases with no gene match: 6. This CDR3 comprises 14 residues. For the CDR3, the DNA is TGTGCCATTCCGCCGGGACAGGGTAATGAAAAACTGTTTTTT. Translation gives CAIPPGQGNEKLFF.

This clonotype was seen at least ten times. This chain links TRBV3-1 with TRBJ2-5, with no clear D. Trimming pared 4 bases from V and 5 bases from J, leaving 11 bases between. Per germline, CDR1 LGHDT and CDR2 YNNKEL (reference sequence). The CDR3 totals 13 residues. CDR3 DNA: TGTGCCAGCAGCCGTGGACGGCGGGAGACCCAGTACTTC. It yields the protein CASSRGRRETQYF.

There are many counts of this clonotype. This rearrangement joins TRBV28 to TRBJ2-1; no clear D. This CDR3 region has 12 residues. The V end was cut by 5 bases, the J end by 7 bases, with 9 bases between. Germline V gene lookup returns CDR1 MDHEN and CDR2 SYDVKM. The CDR3 DNA reads TGTGCCAGCAGTCTCGACGAAAATGAGCAGTTCTTC. Encoded protein: CASSLDENEQFF.

The chain combines TRBV19 with TRBJ2-7; 7 nucleotides agree with TRBD2. CDR1 and CDR2 from the germline V gene are LNHDA and SQIVND (reference sequence). Trimming cost V 8 bases and J 6 bases; bases outside gene matches: 10. The CDR3 loop spans 13 amino acids. For the CDR3, the DNA is TGTGCCAGTGGGGACTACCCCGGGGGCGAGCAGTACTTC. Amino acid sequence: CASGDYPGGEQYF.

This clonotype was observed at least ten times. The CDR3 DNA follows: TGTGCCAGCAAGCCGGGAGGAACGGGGAATGAGCAGTTCTTC. Its translation: CASKPGGTGNEQFF. The chain uses TRBV27 and TRBJ2-1; 7 bases are shared with TRBD2. V was pared by 7 bases and J by 7 bases, with 10 bases of the junction left unmatched. The CDR3 contains 14 residues. The germline gives CDR1 MNHEY, CDR2 SMNVEV (reference sequence).

This clonotype appeared many times. The V and J genes are TRBV11-3 and TRBJ1-1, with D perhaps TRBD1 (5 bases). The CDR3 spans 14 residues. Trimming cost V 9 bases and J 6 bases, with 20 bases left between them. Germline-derived CDR1 and CDR2 are SGHNT and YENEEA. The CDR3 DNA reads as TGTGCCAGGATCCAGGGACCTGCTGGTGCTGAAGCTTTCTTT. Translation: CARIQGPAGAEAFF.

This clonotype has a count of ten or more. The chain uses TRBV28 and TRBJ1-1; 8 nucleotides match TRBD1. V shed 2 bases and J 3 bases; nucleotides not matched to a gene: 8. Per the germline V gene, CDR1 is MDHEN and CDR2 is SYDVKM. There are 16 residues in the CDR3. The CDR3 here is CASSLNRDRKDTEAFF. Here the CDR3 DNA reads TGTGCCAGCAGTTTAAATCGGGACAGGAAGGACACTGAAGCTTTCTTT.

The chain couples TRBV3-1 to TRBJ2-3, with D possibly being TRBD2 (5 bases). Germline V gene lookup returns CDR1 LGHDT and CDR2 YNNKEL (reference sequence). The ends were cut back, 4 bases at V and 0 bases at J, with 17 bases in the middle. This CDR3 contains 17 residues. This CDR3 is CASSRTGEAASTDTQYF. CDR3 sequence (DNA): TGTGCCAGCAGCCGGACCGGTGAAGCGGCGAGCACAGATACGCAGTATTTT.

Ten or more counts support this clonotype. The CDR3 DNA is TGTGCCAGCAGTGTGACAGCTAACTATGGCTACACCTTC. It codes for CASSVTANYGYTF. The chain is built from TRBV2 and TRBJ1-2; D might be TRBD1 (5 bases). CDR1 is SNHLY, CDR2 FYNNEI, per germline. This CDR3 is 13 amino acids long. Trimming removed 4 bases at V and 0 bases at J, with 6 bases between.

The chain couples TRBV20-1 to TRBJ2-6; TRBD1 matches 7 bases. The J segment lost 0 bases and the V segment lost 3 bases, leaving 5 bases of the junction unmatched. The CDR3 is made up of 16 amino acids. The germline V gene encodes CDR1 DFQATT and CDR2 SNEGSKA (reference sequence). The CDR3, as DNA: TGCAGTGCTAGCGGACAGGCAGGCTCTGGGGCCAACGTCCTGACTTTC. Its translation: CSASGQAGSGANVLTF.

V usage is TRBV5-1 and J usage is TRBJ2-7, with TRBD1 matching 7 bases. Germline values: CDR1 SGHRS, CDR2 YFSETQ. CDR3 length: 15 residues. V gave up 0 bases and J gave up 5 bases; unmatched junction bases: 8. This chain's CDR3 is CASSLGTGDSDEQYF. The CDR3 bases are TGCGCCAGCAGCTTGGGGACAGGAGATAGTGACGAGCAGTACTTC.

The chain recombines TRBV4-2 with TRBJ2-1; D unresolved. The CDR3 runs to 12 residues. Germline V gene lookup returns CDR1 LGHNA and CDR2 YNFKEQ. V lost 0 bases to trimming and J lost 9 bases, with 6 bases between them. Here the CDR3 reads CASSQDRSEQFF. The CDR3 nucleotides read TGTGCCAGCAGCCAAGATCGCTCTGAGCAGTTCTTC.